This T cell receptor beta chain stems from a study of T cells in Graves' hyperthyroidism and ophthalmopathy. At the level of the study: Initial diagnosis, before any treatment, was when peripheral blood was collected.

The V and J ends lost 0 bases and 0 bases, in that order; junction bases with no gene match: 2. Germline assignment: CDR1 SGHNT and CDR2 YYREEE (reference sequence). The length of the CDR3 is 16 residues. Study-level findings and limits: Blood also carried most thyroid clonotypes expanded above 0.001.

Amplification yielded TCR beta CDR3 regions, with RNA transcripts as the source. First-round RT-PCR with HTBI primers amplified the TCR CDR3 region. A single record per CDR3 protein comes from TCRdb applying MiXCR to the multiplex PCR reads. Among hundreds of thousands of distinct CDR3 sequences listed, 38% were seen once. With respect to this clonotype: Its antigen is unidentified.

Across 18 months, stable Graves' hyperthyroidism was marked by no progression to ophthalmopathy. In patients aged 18 to 65, hyperthyroidism was newly diagnosed, with duration under 2 months. The sample was blood. The rearrangement links TRBV5-4 to TRBJ1-1, with TRBD1 matching 10 bases. The clonotype comes from a man younger than 30 with Graves' hyperthyroidism. CDR3 sequence (DNA): TGTGCCAGCAGCTTGGGGGACAGGGGAATGAACACTGAAGCTTTCTTT. Its protein product is CASSLGDRGMNTEAFF.